The 9 T cell receptor beta chains in this list originate from one sample, sequenced in a study of blood T cell repertoires in COVID-19. Only in-frame clones appear in the TCRdb table, and some are missing; sequencing was by immunoSEQ multiplex PCR. Found here are some 330,000 clones, under 90% of them singletons; the top ten hold about 4%. Sample: PBMCs or T cells enriched from blood (not recorded which). The receptors originated from a young man who had recovered from COVID-19.

V and J are TRBV5-3 and TRBJ2-2; D unresolved. TRBV5-3 is an ORF, and what it does is uncertain. V was clipped by 4 bases and J by 0 bases, with 22 bases between them. This CDR3 is built from 19 residues. The DNA of the CDR3 is TGTGCCAGAAGCAGATGGCCGAGACCCCGGAGCCCGAACACCGGGGAGCTGTTTTTT. This encodes CARSRWPRPRSPNTGELFF.

This chain uses TRBV28 with TRBJ1-1, with D perhaps TRBD1 (5 bases). Trimming removed 3 bases at V and 9 bases at J, with 11 bases between. CDR3 length equals 12 residues. The V gene's germline CDR1 is MDHEN and CDR2 SYDVKM. CDR3 sequence reads: CASSFARGQAFF. The CDR3 nucleotides read TGTGCCAGCAGTTTCGCTAGGGGTCAAGCTTTCTTT.

The chain links TRBV10-2 to TRBJ2-2; TRBD2 matches at 13 bases. CDR3 length: 15 amino acids. V was pared by 8 bases and J by 4 bases, with 4 bases of the junction left unmatched. Germline V CDR1 and CDR2: WSHSY, SAAADI. The CDR3 here is CASGLAGVRTGELFF. DNA of the CDR3: TGCGCCAGCGGACTAGCGGGAGTTCGCACCGGGGAGCTGTTTTTT.

V usage is TRBV19 and J usage is TRBJ2-7; no clear D. This CDR3 region has 14 residues. Trimming removed 6 bases from V and 3 bases from J, with 15 bases in between. The germline CDR1 and CDR2 sequences are LNHDA and SQIVND (reference sequence). The DNA of the CDR3 is TGTGCCAGTAGCCCCGCGGTAATCGGCTACGAGCAGTACTTC. It translates to CASSPAVIGYEQYF.

Of note for this clone: This same CDR3 is encoded by further DNA sequences in the sample. The chain is built from TRBV19 and TRBJ1-1; D remains ambiguous. The germline V gene encodes CDR1 LNHDA and CDR2 SQIVND (reference sequence). This CDR3 region has 13 residues. V lost 5 bases to trimming and J lost 0 bases, with 7 bases between them. This CDR3 reads CASSRSLNTEAFF. In DNA, the CDR3 is TGTGCCAGTAGTCGGTCCCTGAACACTGAAGCTTTCTTT.

J is TRBJ1-1 and V is TRBV27; D might be TRBD1 (6 bases). The CDR3 contains 14 residues. Per the germline V gene, CDR1 is MNHEY and CDR2 is SMNVEV (reference sequence). V was trimmed by 6 bases and J by 0 bases, leaving 11 bases between them. CDR3 amino acids: CASRPGHLNTEAFF. The CDR3 DNA reads as TGTGCCAGCAGGCCGGGACACTTGAACACTGAAGCTTTCTTT.

This chain joins TRBV9 and TRBJ2-3; 9 bases align to TRBD2. Germline V gives CDR1 SGDLS, CDR2 YYNGEE. J lost 2 bases, V lost 0 bases, and 4 bases had no gene match. The CDR3 extends over 16 amino acids. CDR3 nucleotides: TGTGCCAGCAGCGTAGCCGCGGGGGGGCCCACAGATACGCAGTATTTT. Translation: CASSVAAGGPTDTQYF. Using reference TRBV9 and TRBJ2-3 for the parts outside the CDR3, the full variable domain is DSGVTQTPKHLITATGQRVTLRCSPRSGDLSVYWYQQSLDQGLQFLIQYYNGEERAKGNILERFSAQQFPDLHSELNLSSLELGDSALYFCASSVAAGGPTDTQYFGPGTRLTVL.

The chain carries TRBV25-1 and TRBJ1-1; tentatively, D is TRBD1 (5 bases). Germline loops: CDR1 MGHDK, CDR2 SYGVNS. The CDR3 loop spans 13 amino acids. V was pared by 4 bases and J by 5 bases, with 11 bases between. CDR3 amino acids: CASSAKRGTEAFF. Written as DNA, the CDR3 is TGTGCCAGCAGTGCTAAAAGGGGAACTGAAGCTTTCTTT.

The V call is TRBV27, the J call TRBJ2-3; 13 nucleotides line up with TRBD2. The CDR3 spans 18 residues. Germline-derived CDR1 and CDR2 are MNHEY and SMNVEV (reference sequence). Losses at the gene ends were 5 bases for V and 0 bases for J; bases not matched to a gene: 8. CDR3 in DNA: TGTGCCAGCAGTACCGGGACTAGCGGGGTCCTTAGCACAGATACGCAGTATTTT. Translated: CASSTGTSGVLSTDTQYF.